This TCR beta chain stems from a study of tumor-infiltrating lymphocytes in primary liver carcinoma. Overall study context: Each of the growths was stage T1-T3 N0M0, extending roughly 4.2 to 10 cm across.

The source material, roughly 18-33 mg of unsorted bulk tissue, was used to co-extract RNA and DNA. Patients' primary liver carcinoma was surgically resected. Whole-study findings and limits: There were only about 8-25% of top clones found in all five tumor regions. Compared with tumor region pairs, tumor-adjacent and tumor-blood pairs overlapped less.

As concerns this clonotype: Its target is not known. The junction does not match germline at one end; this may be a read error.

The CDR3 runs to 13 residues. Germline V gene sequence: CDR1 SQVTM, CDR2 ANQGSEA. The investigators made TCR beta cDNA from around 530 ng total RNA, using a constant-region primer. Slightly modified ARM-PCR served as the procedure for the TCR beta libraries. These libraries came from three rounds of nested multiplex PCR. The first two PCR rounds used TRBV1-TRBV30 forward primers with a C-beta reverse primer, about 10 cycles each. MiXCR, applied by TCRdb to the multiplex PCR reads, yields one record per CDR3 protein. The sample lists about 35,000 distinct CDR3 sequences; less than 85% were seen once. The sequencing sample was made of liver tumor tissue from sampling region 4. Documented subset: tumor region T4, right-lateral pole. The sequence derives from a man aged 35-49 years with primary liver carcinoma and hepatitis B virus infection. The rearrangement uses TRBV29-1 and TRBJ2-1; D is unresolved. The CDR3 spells CSAAPLSYNEQLF. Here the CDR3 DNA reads TGCAGCGCCGCCCCCCTCTCTTACAATGAGCAGCTCTTC.